This TCR beta chain was found in a study of shared clonotypes between healthy human individuals. General study points: Some naive CD4 clonotypes, approximately 4.5%, turned up in common across a few donors. In this cohort, only blood was sampled, and tissue repertoires likely differ. Richness estimates generally favored naive over memory subsets.

Note on this clone: The antigen is undetermined. The same CDR3 arises from other DNA sequences in this sample as well.

Naivety among CD8 cells was defined by CD45RO negativity and positive CCR7 selection, thereby excluding terminally differentiated effector memory CD45RA+ cells. Clones were read by immunoSEQ multiplex PCR, and TCRdb kept only the in-frame ones, dropping some. The sample lists about 2.1 million clones; about 93% were seen once. Trimming cost V 0 bases and J 5 bases; bases outside gene matches: 3. Germline V gene sequence: CDR1 SEHNR, CDR2 FQNEAQ (reference sequence). This CDR3 region has 14 residues. This receptor was identified in a man aged 18 to 30 in good health. Some clones in this sample may be carry-over from other donors' samples. What was sequenced was naive CD8+ T cells from PBMCs. The chain joins TRBV7-9 to TRBJ1-1; 7 nucleotides line up with TRBD1. The CDR3 loop is CASSLAGGYTEAFF. The CDR3, as DNA: TGTGCCAGCAGCTTAGCAGGGGGCTATACTGAAGCTTTCTTT.